This T cell receptor (beta chain) was captured in a study of PD-1 blockade in classical Hodgkin lymphoma. Points from the study as a whole: Undefined causes, possibly disease activity or prior therapy, underlie the repertoire differences. Diversity similar to that of newly diagnosed patients was seen at baseline in complete responders.

This clone has just one count. Its antigen is not identified. At one boundary the junction diverges from the germline segment, which might be a read error. The germline V gene has CDR1 SEHNR and CDR2 FQNEAQ (reference sequence). The CDR3 sequence is 13 residues long. Libraries were prepared by immunoSEQ multiplex PCR; TCRdb keeps only in-frame clonotypes and omits some of them. The data show 45,000 to 55,000 clones, over 70% seen once. In every patient, relapse followed autologous stem cell transplantation, while exposure to brentuximab vedotin differed. V gene TRBV7-9 combines with J gene TRBJ1-1; D gene unclear. The TCR originated in a human donor with classical Hodgkin lymphoma. The sequencing here drew on peripheral blood mononuclear cells (PBMCs), taken at baseline. CDR3 coding DNA: TGCGCCAGCAGCCAAGGGTTGGGGACTGAAGCTTTCTTT. As protein: CASSQGLGTEAFF.